In its sample, the clone carrying this TCR beta chain was seen many times. Antigen: not known. These data are taken from a study of early T cells in non-severe SARS-CoV-2 infection. Looking at the study overall: With bulk RNA from unsorted whole blood as input, sequencing yielded unpaired chains.

Germline V gene lookup returns CDR1 SGHAT and CDR2 FQNNGV. The CDR3 consists of 14 residues. J gave up 1 base and V 6 bases, and 5 bases lay outside the gene matches. The study, taken as a whole, reports: CD4 and private specificities were missed by VDJdb matching, which favored anti-spike CD8 responses.

Individual cDNA molecules were tagged with unique molecular identifiers. TCRdb re-called the 5' RACE reads through MiXCR, storing one row per CDR3 protein. This table holds fewer than 60,000 distinct CDR3 sequences, roughly 10% found once. This receptor was taken from an adult who was a healthcare worker with PCR-confirmed SARS-CoV-2 infection or an uninfected control (not recorded which). This chain uses TRBV11-2 with TRBJ2-7; 8 bases match TRBD1. The sequenced sample consisted of whole blood. The CDR3: CASRGQGSSYEQYF. DNA for the CDR3: TGTGCCAGCAGAGGACAGGGTAGTTCCTACGAGCAGTACTTC.